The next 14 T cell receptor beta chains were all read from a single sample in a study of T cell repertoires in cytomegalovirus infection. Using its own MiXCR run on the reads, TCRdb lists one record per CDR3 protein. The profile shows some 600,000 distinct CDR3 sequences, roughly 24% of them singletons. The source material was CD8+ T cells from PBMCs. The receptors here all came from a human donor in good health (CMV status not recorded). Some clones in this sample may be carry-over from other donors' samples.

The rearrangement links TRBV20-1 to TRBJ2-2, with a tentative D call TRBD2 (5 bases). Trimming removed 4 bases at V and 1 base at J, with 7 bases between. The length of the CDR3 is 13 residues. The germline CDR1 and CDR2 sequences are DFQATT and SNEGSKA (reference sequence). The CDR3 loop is CSAKRLNTGELFF. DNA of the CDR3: TGCAGTGCTAAGCGGCTGAACACCGGGGAGCTGTTTTTT.

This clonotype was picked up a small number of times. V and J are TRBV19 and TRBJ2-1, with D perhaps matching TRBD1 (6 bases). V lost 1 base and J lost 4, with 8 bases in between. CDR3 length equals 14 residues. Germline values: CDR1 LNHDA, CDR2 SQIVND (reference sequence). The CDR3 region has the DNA TGTGCCAGTAGTATAGGGACAGATTACAATGAGCAGTTCTTC. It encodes CASSIGTDYNEQFF.

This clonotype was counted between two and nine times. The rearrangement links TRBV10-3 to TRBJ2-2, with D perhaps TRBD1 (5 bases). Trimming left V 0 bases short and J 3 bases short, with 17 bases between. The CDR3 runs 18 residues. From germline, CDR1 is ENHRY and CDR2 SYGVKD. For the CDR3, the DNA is TGTGCCATCAGTGAGTCGACAGCGTTGCGAGAAGACACCGGGGAGCTGTTTTTT. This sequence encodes CAISESTALREDTGELFF.

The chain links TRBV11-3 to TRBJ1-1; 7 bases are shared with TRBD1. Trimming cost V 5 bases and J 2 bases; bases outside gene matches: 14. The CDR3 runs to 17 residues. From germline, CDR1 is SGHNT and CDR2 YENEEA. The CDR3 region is CASSMTGMGLGNTEAFF. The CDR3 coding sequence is TGTGCCAGCAGCATGACAGGGATGGGTTTGGGAAACACTGAAGCTTTCTTT.

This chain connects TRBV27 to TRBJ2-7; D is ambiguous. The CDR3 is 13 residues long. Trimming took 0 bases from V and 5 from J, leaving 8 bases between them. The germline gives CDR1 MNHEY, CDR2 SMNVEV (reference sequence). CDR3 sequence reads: CASSLSAFNEQYF. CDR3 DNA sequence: TGTGCCAGCAGTTTATCGGCGTTTAACGAGCAGTACTTC.

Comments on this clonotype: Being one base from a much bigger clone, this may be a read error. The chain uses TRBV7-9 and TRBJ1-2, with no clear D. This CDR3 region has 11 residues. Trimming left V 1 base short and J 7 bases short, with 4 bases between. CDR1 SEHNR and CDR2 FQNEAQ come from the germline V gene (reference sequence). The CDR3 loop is CASSLESGYTF. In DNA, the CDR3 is TGTGCCAGCAGCTTAGAGAGTGGCTACACCTTC.

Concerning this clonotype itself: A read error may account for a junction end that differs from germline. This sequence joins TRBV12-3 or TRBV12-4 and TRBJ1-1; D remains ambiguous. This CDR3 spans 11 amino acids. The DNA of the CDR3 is TGTGCCAGCAGGGACCCCAGCTACTTTTTTTTT. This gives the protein CASRDPSYFFF.

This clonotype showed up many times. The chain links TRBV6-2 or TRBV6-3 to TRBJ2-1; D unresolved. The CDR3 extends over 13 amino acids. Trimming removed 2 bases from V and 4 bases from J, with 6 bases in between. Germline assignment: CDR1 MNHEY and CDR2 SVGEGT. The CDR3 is CASSYGQYNEQFF. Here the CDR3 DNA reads TGTGCCAGCAGTTACGGGCAGTACAATGAGCAGTTCTTC.

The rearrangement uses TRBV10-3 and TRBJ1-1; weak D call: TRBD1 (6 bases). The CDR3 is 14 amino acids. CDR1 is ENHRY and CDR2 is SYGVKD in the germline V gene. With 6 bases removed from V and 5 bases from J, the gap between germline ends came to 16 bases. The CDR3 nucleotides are TGTGCCATCAGACCGACAGGTGGGGGGACTGAAGCTTTCTTT. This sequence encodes CAIRPTGGGTEAFF.

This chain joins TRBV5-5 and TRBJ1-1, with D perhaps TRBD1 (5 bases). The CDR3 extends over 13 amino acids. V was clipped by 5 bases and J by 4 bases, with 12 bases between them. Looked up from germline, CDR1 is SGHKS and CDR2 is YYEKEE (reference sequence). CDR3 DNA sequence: TGTGCCAGCAGGGGCGACGGGGCCACTGAAGCTTTCTTT. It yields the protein CASRGDGATEAFF.

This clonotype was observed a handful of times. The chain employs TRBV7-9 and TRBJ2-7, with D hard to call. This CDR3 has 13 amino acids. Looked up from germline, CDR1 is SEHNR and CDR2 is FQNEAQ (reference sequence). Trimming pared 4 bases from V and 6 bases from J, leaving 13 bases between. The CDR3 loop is CASSSELRSEQYF. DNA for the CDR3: TGTGCCAGCAGCTCTGAGCTAAGGAGCGAGCAGTACTTC.

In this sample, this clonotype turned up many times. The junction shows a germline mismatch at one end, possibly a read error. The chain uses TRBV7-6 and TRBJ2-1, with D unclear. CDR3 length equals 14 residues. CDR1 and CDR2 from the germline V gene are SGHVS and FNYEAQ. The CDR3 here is CASSLGSGLDEQFF. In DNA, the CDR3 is TGTGCCAGCAGTTTAGGGTCGGGCCTTGATGAGCAGTTCTTC.

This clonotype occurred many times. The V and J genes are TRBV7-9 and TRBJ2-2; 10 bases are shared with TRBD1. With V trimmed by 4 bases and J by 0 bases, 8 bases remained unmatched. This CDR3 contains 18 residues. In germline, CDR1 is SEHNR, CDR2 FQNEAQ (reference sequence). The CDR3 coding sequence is TGTGCCAGCAGCTCGGGACAGGGGACATTAGCGAACACCGGGGAGCTGTTTTTT. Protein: CASSSGQGTLANTGELFF.

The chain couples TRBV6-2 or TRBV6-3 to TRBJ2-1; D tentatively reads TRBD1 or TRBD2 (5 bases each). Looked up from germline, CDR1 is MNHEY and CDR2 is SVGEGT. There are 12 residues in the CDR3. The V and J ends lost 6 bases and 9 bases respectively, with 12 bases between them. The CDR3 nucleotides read TGTGCCAGCAGGGGAGACAGTTTTGAGCAGTTCTTC. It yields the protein CASRGDSFEQFF.